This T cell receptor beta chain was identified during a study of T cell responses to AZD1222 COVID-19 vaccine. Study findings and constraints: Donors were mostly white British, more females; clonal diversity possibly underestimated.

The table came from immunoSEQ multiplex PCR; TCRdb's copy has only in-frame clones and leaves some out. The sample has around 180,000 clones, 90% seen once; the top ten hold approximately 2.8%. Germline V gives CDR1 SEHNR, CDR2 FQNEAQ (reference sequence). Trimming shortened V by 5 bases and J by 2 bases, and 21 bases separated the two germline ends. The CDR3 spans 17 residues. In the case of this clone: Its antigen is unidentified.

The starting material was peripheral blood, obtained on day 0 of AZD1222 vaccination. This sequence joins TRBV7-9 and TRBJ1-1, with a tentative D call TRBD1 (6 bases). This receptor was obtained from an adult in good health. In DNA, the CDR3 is TGTGCCAGCAGCCATCCAACAGGGAACCAAGGAAACACTGAAGCTTTCTTT. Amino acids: CASSHPTGNQGNTEAFF.